The sequence of this TCR beta chain was determined in a study of cytomegalovirus exposure and HLA in healthy donors. At the level of the study: The study placed about four fifths of its approximately 360 genotyped donors in the Caucasian-associated ancestry cluster. Findings of the study overall: Under in vitro conditions, a few CMV-associated chains were confirmed as specific for CMV antigens. Later analysis associated a missense DCLRE1C variant with TCR beta V- and J-gene trimming.

In this sample, this clone turned up a few times. Its antigen remains unknown. This CDR3 spans 15 amino acids. Deletions cut 6 bases from V and 4 bases from J, with 16 bases between. Germline CDR1 is LNHDA and CDR2 is SQIVND (reference sequence). The study ran its PCR with 60 Vbeta and 13 Jbeta primers. This table comes from immunoSEQ multiplex PCR, and its TCRdb copy is limited to in-frame clones, with some not included. The table lists about 120,000 clones, approximately 80% of them singletons, with 2.7% in the top ten. At collection, donors were nominally healthy, but unrecorded immune exposures were probable.

The sample taken for sequencing was PBMCs. The source is a woman between 40 and 50 years old in good health and CMV-seropositive. This chain joins TRBV19 and TRBJ2-1, with a possible D match to TRBD1 (6 bases). CDR3 loop: CASSLRGEVYNEQFF. In DNA form, the CDR3 reads TGTGCCAGTAGCCTCAGGGGAGAGGTTTACAATGAGCAGTTCTTC.